What follows is one T cell receptor (beta chain) and its context. Its antigen is unknown. This entry is derived from a study of cytomegalovirus exposure and HLA in healthy donors. J lost 5 bases, V lost 2 bases, and 11 bases had no gene match. This CDR3 is built from 16 residues. Germline loops: CDR1 MNHEY, CDR2 SVGAGI. General study points: Owing to their indistinguishability, certain V segments, notably TRBV6-2 and TRBV6-3, were excluded. A later analysis linked a missense variant in DCLRE1C to the trimming of TCR beta V and J genes.

With 60 Vbeta and 13 Jbeta primers, the PCR was carried out. Sequencing used immunoSEQ multiplex PCR; TCRdb keeps in-frame clones, though not all of them. Counted here are roughly 150,000 clones, over 60% occurring once; the ten biggest clones make up around 3%. The chain recombines TRBV6-5 with TRBJ1-1, with 7 positions matching TRBD1. The receptor's source is a woman in her twenties or thirties in good health and CMV-seropositive. The sequenced material came from PBMCs. This chain's CDR3 is CASSYPLGGGRTEAFF. CDR3 nucleotide sequence: TGTGCCAGCAGTTACCCTCTAGGGGGCGGCCGGACTGAAGCTTTCTTT.